A selection of T cell receptor beta chains follows, all from one sample in a study of T cell repertoires in cytomegalovirus infection. TCRdb redid the calling of the reads with MiXCR, one entry per CDR3 protein. Here the sample spans around 100,000 distinct CDR3 sequences, roughly 39% being singletons. No antigen has been identified for these receptors. This specimen consisted of CD8+ T cells from cultured PBMCs, obtained from culture after CMV antigen stimulation. Receptors originate from a human donor in good health (CMV status not recorded). Some clones in this sample may be carry-over from other donors' samples. CDR3s include the opening cysteine and the closing phenylalanine or tryptophan. Each record gives: clone size, D gene, J gene, V gene, CDR3 DNA, CDR3 protein. A D gene is named only where the DNA matches it firmly. Size is stated for part of the rows, as once, few or many counts, or as a class when the clone is expanded.

>-|-|TRBJ2-5|TRBV7-2
TGTGCCAGCAGCTGGACAACCCCACAAGAGACCCAGTACTTC
CASSWTTPQETQYF
>-|-|TRBJ2-3|TRBV12-3/TRBV12-4
TGTGCCAGCACCCCTCCAGGGGCATTCAATACGCAGTATTTT
CASTPPGAFNTQYF
>few|-|TRBJ1-5|TRBV6-5
TGTGCCACCCTCTTGCGGGCGGATAGCAATCAGCCCCAGCATTTT
CATLLRADSNQPQHF
>-|-|TRBJ2-7|TRBV15
TGTGCCACCAGCAGAGAGTTAAGGACGGATCTCTCCTACGAGCAGTACTTC
CATSRELRTDLSYEQYF
>-|-|TRBJ1-1|TRBV4-1
TGCGCCAGCAGCCTCCCCTCCGGGACATCTAAAGCTTTCTTT
CASSLPSGTSKAFF
>few|-|TRBJ1-4|TRBV7-6
TGTGCCAGCAGGATAGTCAATAATGAAAAACTGTTTTTT
CASRIVNNEKLFF
>many|TRBD1|TRBJ2-3|TRBV7-9
TGTGCCAGCAGCTCGACCGGGACAGGGGGCACAGATACGCAGTATTTT
CASSSTGTGGTDTQYF
>many|-|TRBJ2-5|TRBV12-3/TRBV12-4
TGTGCCAGCGCGGGTTATGGAGAGACCCAGTACTTC
CASAGYGETQYF
>-|-|TRBJ2-7|TRBV6-2/TRBV6-3
TGTGCCAGCAGTTGGGTCCAAGTAGGCGAGCAGTACTTC
CASSWVQVGEQYF
>-|-|TRBJ2-1|TRBV19
TGTGCCAGTAGTAATCCGGGGGTCGCCTACAATGAGCAGTTCTTC
CASSNPGVAYNEQFF
>-|TRBD1|TRBJ1-6|TRBV7-2
TGTGCCAGCAGCTTATTCCGGGGACAGAATTATAATTCACCCCTCCACTTT
CASSLFRGQNYNSPLHF
>-|TRBD1|TRBJ2-1|TRBV11-2
TGTGCCAGCAGCTTACCCAGGGGGCCACCCTACAATGAGCAGTTCTTC
CASSLPRGPPYNEQFF
>-|-|TRBJ1-5|TRBV12-3/TRBV12-4
TGTGCCAGCACCATCGCTGGGACCTACAATCAGCCCCAGCATTTT
CASTIAGTYNQPQHF
>few|TRBD2|TRBJ2-3|TRBV24-1
TGTGCCACCAGTGCCCCTACTAGCGGGGGGACGGATACGCAGTATTTT
CATSAPTSGGTDTQYF
>-|-|TRBJ2-7|TRBV19
TGTGCCAGTAGTTCGGGCTGGACCAACTACGAGCAGTACTTC
CASSSGWTNYEQYF
>-|-|TRBJ1-2|TRBV6-2/TRBV6-3
TGTGCCATCAACAATCCTCTTAACTATGGCTACACCTTC
CAINNPLNYGYTF
>-|-|TRBJ2-7|TRBV11-3
TGTGCCAGCAGCTTTGGACCGACGAGCGAGCAGTACTTC
CASSFGPTSEQYF
>few|TRBD1|TRBJ1-1|TRBV5-4
TGTGCCAGCAGCCCGTCAATTTACAGGGGGCTGGGCACTGAAGCTTTCTTT
CASSPSIYRGLGTEAFF
>many|TRBD2|TRBJ2-5|TRBV6-5
TGTGCCAGCAGTTACACCAACGGACTAGTCATCGAAGAGACCCAGTACTTC
CASSYTNGLVIEETQYF
>few|TRBD1|TRBJ1-1|TRBV7-8
TGTGCCAGCAGCTTCGCCGGGACAGAGAACACTGAAGCTTTCTTT
CASSFAGTENTEAFF
>few|-|TRBJ1-2|TRBV7-3
TGTGCCAGCAGCCCGAGCGGATCCTTCTATGGCTACACCTTC
CASSPSGSFYGYTF
>few|-|TRBJ1-5|TRBV28
TGTGCCAGCAGGAAAGGATTCCTCCCCAGCAATCAGCCCCAGCATTTT
CASRKGFLPSNQPQHF
>-|-|TRBJ2-7|TRBV7-4
TGTGCCAGCAGCTCCGGACGGCCCTACGAGCAGTACTTC
CASSSGRPYEQYF
>-|-|TRBJ1-2|TRBV7-8
TGTGCCAGCAGCTTAGCGCGACTAGCTCCGCGCAGGCCACGCGCTTATGGCTACACCTTC
CASSLARLAPRRPRAYGYTF
>-|TRBD1|TRBJ1-1|TRBV28
TGTGCCAGCGCTCGAATAGGACAGGGGGTACTTGAAGCTTTCTTT
CASARIGQGVLEAFF
>once|-|TRBJ1-1|TRBV10-2
TGCGCCAGCAGTGAGGCCAGGCGTTTGAACGCTGAAGCTTTCTTT
CASSEARRLNAEAFF
>-|-|TRBJ1-2|TRBV7-9
TGTGCCAGCAGCTGGGGGCAGGGCGAGGGCTACACCTTC
CASSWGQGEGYTF
>-|-|TRBJ2-3|TRBV27
TGTGCCAGCAGTTTACCGACGCGCACAGATACGCAGTATTTT
CASSLPTRTDTQYF
>-|-|TRBJ2-5|TRBV7-9
TGTGCCAGCAGCGTGACACCGAAGGCCCAAGAGACCCAGTACTTC
CASSVTPKAQETQYF
>many|-|TRBJ2-5|TRBV27
TGTGCCAGCACCCTAGCGAGGGGAGAGACCCAGTACTTC
CASTLARGETQYF
>-|TRBD2|TRBJ2-7|TRBV4-1
TGCGCCAGCAGCCAGATAGCGGGGGGCGACTACGAGCAGTACTTC
CASSQIAGGDYEQYF
>-|-|TRBJ1-4|TRBV28
TGTGCCGCAGGGACCGTGTTACATGAAAAACTGTTTTTT
CAAGTVLHEKLFF
>-|-|TRBJ1-1|TRBV29-1
TGCGGCGTCGGCCCGCGGAACACTGAAGCTTTCTTT
CGVGPRNTEAFF
>-|-|TRBJ1-1|TRBV7-9
TGTGCCAGCAGCATCTACGGGGGGAACACTGAAGCTTTCTTT
CASSIYGGNTEAFF
>-|-|TRBJ1-5|TRBV27
TGTGCCAGCAGTTTATACGGGGGGGATCAGCCCCAGCATTTT
CASSLYGGDQPQHF
>-|TRBD1|TRBJ1-6|TRBV7-8
TGTGCCAGCAGCTCCCTACAGGGGACCCCTCCTAATTCACCCCTCCACTTT
CASSSLQGTPPNSPLHF
>few|-|TRBJ2-1|TRBV7-8
TGTGCCAGCTGGACGGCTGAGGATGAGCAGTTCTTC
CASWTAEDEQFF
>-|TRBD1|TRBJ2-7|TRBV6-6
TGTGCCAGCAGTTTAACCGGGACAGGGTACGAGCAGTACTTC
CASSLTGTGYEQYF
>-|-|TRBJ2-1|TRBV19
TGTGCCAGTAGACCTCAGGAGGGGGGTAACAATGAGCAGTTCTTC
CASRPQEGGNNEQFF
>-|-|TRBJ2-3|TRBV7-9
TGTGCCAGCAGATCAACGAGGGACGGCACAGATACGCAGTATTTT
CASRSTRDGTDTQYF
>-|TRBD2|TRBJ2-5|TRBV4-1
TGCGCCAGCAGCCAAGACCGGGGGGGGGATGAGACCCAGTACTTC
CASSQDRGGDETQYF
>few|TRBD2|TRBJ2-1|TRBV20-1
TGCAGTGCTAGAGATCAGGGACTAGCGGGGTATGAGCAGTTCTTC
CSARDQGLAGYEQFF
>many|TRBD1|TRBJ2-7|TRBV11-2
TGTGCCAGCAGCCCAGACAGGGGAGGCTACGAGCAGTACTTC
CASSPDRGGYEQYF
>many|-|TRBJ1-5|TRBV7-2
TGTGCCAGCAGCTTAGGTTCAGACGGCAATCAGCCCCAGCATTTT
CASSLGSDGNQPQHF
>-|-|TRBJ2-3|TRBV6-5
TGTGCCAGCAGAGCCGGGACCACCGGGGCAGATACGCAGTATTTT
CASRAGTTGADTQYF
>-|-|TRBJ2-1|TRBV6-8
TGTGCCAGCAGTTACACAGGGATCTCCTACAATGAGCAGTTCTTC
CASSYTGISYNEQFF